This T cell receptor (beta chain) was obtained from a study of Ad26.COV2.S vaccination and SARS-CoV-2 variants (dated by TCRdb to 2020 to 2023). Study-level background: Donors in the vaccine arm were drawn from COV1001, a phase I-IIa trial of Ad26.COV2.S in healthy adults that was multicentre, randomized, double-blind and placebo-controlled. Ad26.COV2.S was given intramuscularly at 5x10^10 or 1x10^11 viral particles, as a single shot or as two shots 56 days apart. The specificity and breadth of SARS-CoV-2-reactive T cell receptors after Ad26.COV2.S vaccination were assessed by TCRbeta repertoire sequencing. The TCR-sequenced set comprised around 30 samples: about 19 Ad26.COV2.S vaccine recipients, 5 placebo recipients and 8 SARS-CoV-2 convalescent individuals. Participants in the trial were split at random into five groups of five each, receiving low-dose or high-dose Ad26.COV2.S once or twice, or else placebo on both occasions. Throughout the experiments and outcome assessment, investigators stayed blinded to trial group allocation. The investigation overall reported the following: The study was not powered for comparison of responses between vaccine doses or regimens. It was noted by the authors that total T cell responses may have been underestimated by the TCR breadth and depth analyses. Substantial breadth of spike-specific CD8+ and CD4+ T cell responses was reported after vaccination. Ad26.COV2.S recipients had higher spike-specific TCR breadth than placebo recipients (P = 0.0014). Vaccine and placebo recipients had similar non-spike TCR breadth, a finding consistent with the vaccine containing only spike.

As encoded in the germline V gene (reference sequence), CDR1 is LNHDA while CDR2 is SQIVND. V loses 0 bases, J loses 0 bases, and the germline ends lie 6 bases apart. The CDR3 contains 15 residues, cysteine and phenylalanine counted. Here the CDR3 DNA is all that survives: 45 bases in frame from base 1. Turning to this clone: The specificity of this receptor is unknown. Base qualities are not at hand, and no much larger clone is one base apart.

Reading the label with the study, this specimen's treatment or condition is: around 19 received Ad26.COV2.S at low or high dose, single or two shots; several received placebo; per-sample allocation not given. For vaccine and placebo recipients, the sequenced repertoires came from samples collected on day 63 after the first injection. In Cohort 1b, 25 adults aged 18-55 years were enrolled at a single site in Boston, USA, between 29 July and 7 August 2020. Ad26.COV2.S was a replication-incompetent adenovirus type 26 vector expressing a prefusion-stabilized SARS-CoV-2 spike protein from the original Wuhan strain. The immunoSEQ Assay was used to sequence TCRbeta CDR3 regions. After extraction, genomic DNA underwent amplification by bias-controlled multiplex PCR, followed by high-throughput sequencing. As for the original processing: To quantify the absolute abundance of every unique TCRbeta CDR3 region, sequences were collapsed and filtered. Usable DNA was measured by amplifying reference genes present in all nucleated cells, and TCRbeta template counts were normalized to that usable DNA to estimate T cell fraction. Repertoire TCRs were annotated as SARS-CoV-2-specific by exact matching of V gene, CDR3 amino acid sequence and J gene to a known reactive TCR set. The reference SARS-CoV-2 TCR set was derived from MIRA and filtered for enrichment in COVID-19-positive ImmuneCODE repertoires, a step that removed public or cross-reactive TCRs. Using the MIRA antigens, annotated TCRs were further analysed by specific ORF or by position within an ORF. Breadth was defined as the number of annotated unique rearrangements divided by the total number of unique productive rearrangements, and depth was defined as the summed frequency of the annotated unique rearrangements. TCR breadth was compared between groups using two-sided Wilcoxon rank-sum tests. The clones in this table, taken by TCRdb from immuneACCESS, are in-frame only. Not every clone is retained; where verified, under half of the shortfall comes from an unresolved V gene, and the cause of the rest is unknown. Clone size and V and J calls were adopted from that table, with D and trimming inferred from the DNA. This sample holds roughly 700,000 clones; more than 80% were observed only once. The ten largest clones add up to around 1.4% of the sample.

The TCR comes from a person aged 18-60 years who received the Ad26.COV2.S COVID-19 vaccine or a placebo. The V and J genes are TRBV19 and TRBJ1-3, with no D gene named confidently. The starting material was peripheral blood, obtained in a trial of Ad26.COV2.S vaccine versus placebo. CDR3 reads: CASSIDRTSGNTIYF. The sequenced DNA is TGTGCCAGTAGTATAGACAGAACCTCTGGAAACACCATATATTTT.